This is a list of T cell receptor beta chains from one sample in a study of blood T cell repertoires in COVID-19. Sequenced by immunoSEQ multiplex PCR; TCRdb stores in-frame clones only, minus some. The data show approximately 87,000 clones, around 89% seen once. Sequencing used peripheral blood. The receptors derive from an older man with active or convalescent COVID-19. The CDR3 runs from the conserved cysteine through the conserved F or W. D genes are given only for firm matches. Expanded clones are given a class, and other clones once, few, many or no size at all.

D: -; V: TRBV5-1; J: TRBJ2-6; size: few; DNA: TGCGCCAGCAGCGACCCAGGGTCTGGGGCCAACGTCCTGACTTTC; CDR3: CASSDPGSGANVLTF
D: -; V: TRBV19; J: TRBJ2-7; size: -; DNA: TGTGCCAGTAGACAGTCATTGGGGGCCCTCTACGAGCAGTACTTC; CDR3: CASRQSLGALYEQYF
D: -; V: TRBV4-1; J: TRBJ2-7; size: -; DNA: TGCGCCAGCAGCCAAGGATACGGGGATTCCTCCTACGAGCAGTACTTC; CDR3: CASSQGYGDSSYEQYF
D: TRBD1; V: TRBV6-1; J: TRBJ1-4; size: -; DNA: TGTGCCAGCAGTGAACGACAGGGCACAACTAATGAAAAACTGTTTTTT; CDR3: CASSERQGTTNEKLFF
D: -; V: TRBV18; J: TRBJ1-5; size: once; DNA: TGTGCCAGCTCTTCCAGCGGGGTCCAGCCCCAGCATTTT; CDR3: CASSSSGVQPQHF
D: TRBD1; V: TRBV6-4; J: TRBJ1-6; size: once; DNA: TGTGCCAGCAGCGCCACCGAGGGGGCGCGGTCACCCCTCCACTTT; CDR3: CASSATEGARSPLHF
D: TRBD1; V: TRBV29-1; J: TRBJ1-1; size: -; DNA: TGCAGCAGTCCCGGGACAGGGGGCCTCGCTGAAGCTTTCTTT; CDR3: CSSPGTGGLAEAFF
D: TRBD1; V: TRBV6-5; J: TRBJ1-6; size: -; DNA: TGTGCCAGCAGTCTACAGGGGGCCAATTCACCCCTCCACTTT; CDR3: CASSLQGANSPLHF
D: TRBD2; V: TRBV28; J: TRBJ2-4; size: -; DNA: TGTGCCAGCAACCCCCCCGGGACTAGCGGGGGGGGAAACATTCAGTACTTC; CDR3: CASNPPGTSGGGNIQYF
D: -; V: TRBV7-2; J: TRBJ2-7; size: -; DNA: TGTGCCAGCAGCTTAGTCGGGAGTTATTACGAGCAGTACTTC; CDR3: CASSLVGSYYEQYF
D: -; V: TRBV27; J: TRBJ2-2; size: -; DNA: TGTGCCAGTCGAAAGCGGTCCAACACCGGGGAGCTGTTTTTT; CDR3: CASRKRSNTGELFF
D: -; V: TRBV19; J: TRBJ1-1; size: -; DNA: TGTGCCAGTAGTCGTAGAGAGACTGAAGCTTTCTTT; CDR3: CASSRRETEAFF
D: TRBD2; V: TRBV7-2; J: TRBJ2-1; size: -; DNA: TGTGCCAGCAGCTTAGCGCTAGCGGGACTCGTCAATGAGCAGTTCTTC; CDR3: CASSLALAGLVNEQFF
D: -; V: TRBV18; J: TRBJ1-4; size: -; DNA: TGTGCCAGCTCACCACTCGGGACACCCGCAACTAATGAAAAACTGTTTTTT; CDR3: CASSPLGTPATNEKLFF
D: TRBD1; V: TRBV6-6; J: TRBJ1-6; size: -; DNA: TGTGCCAGCAGTTCGGAATGGACAGGCCTAAATTCACCCCTCCACTTT; CDR3: CASSSEWTGLNSPLHF
D: -; V: TRBV2; J: TRBJ1-4; size: -; DNA: TGTGCCAGCAGTAGACAGCCAAGGAATGAAAAACTGTTTTTT; CDR3: CASSRQPRNEKLFF
D: -; V: TRBV20-1; J: TRBJ1-1; size: -; DNA: TGCAGTGCTAGTTTAGGGACAAGGGAAGCTTTCTTT; CDR3: CSASLGTREAFF
D: -; V: TRBV5-4; J: TRBJ2-3; size: -; DNA: TGTGCCAGCAGCCCGCGAGGCGGGACGGGGGATACGCAGTATTTT; CDR3: CASSPRGGTGDTQYF
D: TRBD1; V: TRBV28; J: TRBJ1-2; size: -; DNA: TGTGCCAGCAGTTTAGCAGACAGGGGTTTAAACTATGGCTACACCTTC; CDR3: CASSLADRGLNYGYTF
D: TRBD2; V: TRBV11-2; J: TRBJ2-2; size: -; DNA: TGTGCCAGCAGCTTAGGTGGGGGTAGCGGGAGATACGCCGGGGAGCTGTTTTTT; CDR3: CASSLGGGSGRYAGELFF
D: -; V: TRBV7-2; J: TRBJ1-1; size: -; DNA: TGTGCCAGCAGCTTAGTGGCAGGTATGAACACTGAAGCTTTCTTT; CDR3: CASSLVAGMNTEAFF
D: -; V: TRBV12-5; J: TRBJ2-1; size: -; DNA: TGTGCTAGTGGTTTGGTCTCGGGTGAGCAGTTCTTC; CDR3: CASGLVSGEQFF
D: -; V: TRBV30; J: TRBJ1-3; size: once; DNA: TGTGCCTGGAGTACGCCAGGCGCATTCCCCTCTGGAAACACCATATATTTT; CDR3: CAWSTPGAFPSGNTIYF
D: -; V: TRBV5-1; J: TRBJ1-1; size: -; DNA: TGCGCCAGCAGGGGCACACCGAACACTGAAGCTTTCTTT; CDR3: CASRGTPNTEAFF
D: TRBD2; V: TRBV9; J: TRBJ2-3; size: -; DNA: TGTGCCAGCAGCCCCAGAGGCCTAGCGGGAGGTGCAGATACGCAGTATTTT; CDR3: CASSPRGLAGGADTQYF
D: TRBD1; V: TRBV6-1; J: TRBJ1-2; size: -; DNA: TGTGCCAGCAGTGAAGGCGGGACAGGTCTTGGCTACACCTTC; CDR3: CASSEGGTGLGYTF
D: -; V: TRBV7-6; J: TRBJ1-2; size: -; DNA: TGTGCCAGCAGCTTAGCGGCGGAAGGCGTCTATGGCTACACCTTC; CDR3: CASSLAAEGVYGYTF
D: TRBD2; V: TRBV7-2; J: TRBJ2-7; size: -; DNA: TGTGCCAGCAGGGGCAATACAAGGACTAGCACGAGCGAGCAGTACTTC; CDR3: CASRGNTRTSTSEQYF
D: TRBD2; V: TRBV6-5; J: TRBJ2-2; size: -; DNA: TGTGCCAGCAGTTACTCGACTAGCGGGAGGGCCGGGGAGCTGTTTTTT; CDR3: CASSYSTSGRAGELFF
D: -; V: TRBV6-5; J: TRBJ1-5; size: -; DNA: TGTGCCAGCAGGAGCCGGGACACTGGCAATCAGCCCCAGCATTTT; CDR3: CASRSRDTGNQPQHF
D: -; V: TRBV28; J: TRBJ2-5; size: -; DNA: TGTGCCACCGCCACAGGGTACCAAGAGACCCAGTACTTC; CDR3: CATATGYQETQYF
D: -; V: TRBV7-2; J: TRBJ2-7; size: few; DNA: TGTGCCAGCAGCTTATGGCGGCCTTACGAGCAGTACTTC; CDR3: CASSLWRPYEQYF
D: TRBD2; V: TRBV28; J: TRBJ2-3; size: -; DNA: TGTGCCAGCGACTCGACTAGCGGACTCACAGATACGCAGTATTTT; CDR3: CASDSTSGLTDTQYF
D: TRBD1; V: TRBV4-1; J: TRBJ2-5; size: -; DNA: TGCGCCAGCAGCCGAATCCCGGGACAGAGAAAAGAGACCCAGTACTTC; CDR3: CASSRIPGQRKETQYF
D: -; V: TRBV5-1; J: TRBJ2-1; size: -; DNA: TGCGCCAGCAGCCCTGGGACCGGGGGAATTGGGCAGTTCTTC; CDR3: CASSPGTGGIGQFF
D: TRBD1; V: TRBV28; J: TRBJ1-2; size: -; DNA: TGTGCCAGCACCTTAGACAGGGTCAGCTATGGCTACACCTTC; CDR3: CASTLDRVSYGYTF
D: TRBD1; V: TRBV5-5; J: TRBJ1-2; size: once; DNA: TGTGCCAGCAGCTTTGGGGGACAGAACTATGGCTACACCTTC; CDR3: CASSFGGQNYGYTF
D: -; V: TRBV27; J: TRBJ2-4; size: -; DNA: TGTGCCAGCGTGGGCGGGACAGCTTACTTC; CDR3: CASVGGTAYF
D: TRBD2; V: TRBV5-1; J: TRBJ2-3; size: -; DNA: TGCGCCAGCAGCTTGCGAAGCGGGAGCGATACGCAGTATTTT; CDR3: CASSLRSGSDTQYF
D: -; V: TRBV6-5; J: TRBJ1-1; size: -; DNA: TGTGCCAGCACCAAACCGGGTCAGAGTTTAAATGAAGCTTTCTTT; CDR3: CASTKPGQSLNEAFF
D: -; V: TRBV2; J: TRBJ2-7; size: -; DNA: TGTGCCAGCAGTGAAAGACTGATATCCTACGAGCAGTACTTC; CDR3: CASSERLISYEQYF
D: TRBD2; V: TRBV7-9; J: TRBJ2-1; size: -; DNA: TGTGCCAGCAGCTACTTAGCGGGAGGGCCCTACAATGAGCAGTTCTTC; CDR3: CASSYLAGGPYNEQFF
D: -; V: TRBV29-1; J: TRBJ2-1; size: -; DNA: TGCAGCGTTGAGCGAGAGGGTCTGAGAAATGAGCAGTTCTTC; CDR3: CSVEREGLRNEQFF
D: -; V: TRBV5-4; J: TRBJ1-5; size: few; DNA: TGTGCCAGCAGCTTGGCAGGGTACAATCAGCCCCAGCATTTT; CDR3: CASSLAGYNQPQHF
D: -; V: TRBV7-3; J: TRBJ2-3; size: -; DNA: TGTGCCAGCAGCTTACGACCGACTAACTCCTTCCCAGATACGCAGTATTTT; CDR3: CASSLRPTNSFPDTQYF
D: TRBD1; V: TRBV19; J: TRBJ1-2; size: few; DNA: TGTGCCAGTAGTAGACAGGGGGCTCTGAACTATGGCTACACCTTC; CDR3: CASSRQGALNYGYTF
D: TRBD2; V: TRBV19; J: TRBJ2-2; size: -; DNA: TGTGCCAGTAGGACTAGCGGGAGGTCCTCCGGGGAGCTGTTTTTT; CDR3: CASRTSGRSSGELFF
D: -; V: TRBV19; J: TRBJ1-1; size: -; DNA: TGTGCCAGTAGGGATTTCCTGGCAGGGGTGAACACTGAAGCTTTCTTT; CDR3: CASRDFLAGVNTEAFF
D: TRBD2; V: TRBV28; J: TRBJ2-1; size: -; DNA: TGTGCCAGCAGAACTCGACGACGGACAGGGGAGGGACTAGCGGGAAGAAATGAGCAGTTCTTC; CDR3: CASRTRRRTGEGLAGRNEQFF
D: -; V: TRBV28; J: TRBJ1-5; size: -; DNA: TGTGCCAGCAGTTCCCTATCGGGAGGGTATCAGCCCCAGCATTTT; CDR3: CASSSLSGGYQPQHF
D: TRBD2; V: TRBV18; J: TRBJ2-1; size: -; DNA: TGTGCCAGCTCACCGCCGACTAGCGGGAGGATGAACAATGAGCAGTTCTTC; CDR3: CASSPPTSGRMNNEQFF
D: -; V: TRBV7-2; J: TRBJ1-5; size: -; DNA: TGTGCCAGCAGCTCCAACAGGGTTCAGCCCCAGCATTTT; CDR3: CASSSNRVQPQHF
D: -; V: TRBV30; J: TRBJ1-2; size: -; DNA: TGTGCCTGGAGTTCCGACTATGGCTACACCTTC; CDR3: CAWSSDYGYTF
D: TRBD1; V: TRBV6-4; J: TRBJ2-3; size: -; DNA: TGTGCCAGCAGCCGGGACAGGGGATTCGCAGATACGCAGTATTTT; CDR3: CASSRDRGFADTQYF
D: -; V: TRBV6-1; J: TRBJ2-5; size: -; DNA: TGTGCCAGCAGTGATATACTTCAAGAGACCCAGTACTTC; CDR3: CASSDILQETQYF